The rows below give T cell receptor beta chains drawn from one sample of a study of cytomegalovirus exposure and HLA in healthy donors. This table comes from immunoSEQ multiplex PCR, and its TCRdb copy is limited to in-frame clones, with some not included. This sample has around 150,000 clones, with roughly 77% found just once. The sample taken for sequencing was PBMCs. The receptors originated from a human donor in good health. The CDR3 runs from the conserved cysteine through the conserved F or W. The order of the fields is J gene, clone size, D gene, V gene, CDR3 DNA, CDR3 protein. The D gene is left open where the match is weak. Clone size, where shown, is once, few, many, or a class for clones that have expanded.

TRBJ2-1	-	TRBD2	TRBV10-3	TGTGCCATCAGTGTTAGCGGGGGGGACAATGAGCAGTTCTTC	CAISVSGGDNEQFF
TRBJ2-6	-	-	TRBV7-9	TGTGCCAGCAGCTTAGGTTCGGGGGGGGACAGCTCTGGGGCCAACGTCCTGACTTTC	CASSLGSGGDSSGANVLTF
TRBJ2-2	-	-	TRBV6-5	TGTGCCAGCAGTTACGCAGGGTCAGGCTCCGGGGAGCTGTTTTTT	CASSYAGSGSGELFF
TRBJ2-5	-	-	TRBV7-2	TGTGCCAGCAGCTTAAGCGGTGGGGGCGCGACCCAGTACTTC	CASSLSGGGATQYF
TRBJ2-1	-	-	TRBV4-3	TGCGCCAGCAGCCAAGATAGGAGACAGCGTCAAGGTGGCTATGAGCAGTTCTTC	CASSQDRRQRQGGYEQFF
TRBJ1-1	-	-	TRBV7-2	TGTGCCAGCAGCTTACGGGGACAGAACACTGAAGCTTTCTTT	CASSLRGQNTEAFF
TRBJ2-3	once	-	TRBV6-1	TGTGCCAGCAGTGAAGCGCTGGGGCAGACAGATACGCAGTATTTT	CASSEALGQTDTQYF
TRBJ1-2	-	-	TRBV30	TGTGCGTATGGCCAGGGTGACGGCTATGGCTACACCTTC	CAYGQGDGYGYTF
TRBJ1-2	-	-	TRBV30	TGTGCCTGGAGTCTCCCGACAGGCAGCCTGCGTTATGGCTACACCTTC	CAWSLPTGSLRYGYTF
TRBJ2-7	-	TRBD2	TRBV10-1	TGCGCCAGCAGTGGACAGTCCCCGGACGGGACTAGGATCTACGAGCAGTACTTC	CASSGQSPDGTRIYEQYF
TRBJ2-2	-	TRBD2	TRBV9	TGTGCCAGCAGCGTAGTAGCGGGAAGGACCGGGGAGCTGTTTTTT	CASSVVAGRTGELFF
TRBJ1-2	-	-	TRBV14	TGTGCCAGCAGCCACACTACAAGCTATGGCTACACCTTC	CASSHTTSYGYTF
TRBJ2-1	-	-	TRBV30	TGTGCCTGGAGTGTAGGGGGAATTTACAATGAGCAGTTCTTC	CAWSVGGIYNEQFF
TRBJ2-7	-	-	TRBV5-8	TGTGCCAGCAGCTCGGAGATGGGTCCCTACGAGCAGTACTTC	CASSSEMGPYEQYF
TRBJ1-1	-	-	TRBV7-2	TGTGCCAGCAGCCAAATGTGGAACACTGAAGCTTTCTTT	CASSQMWNTEAFF
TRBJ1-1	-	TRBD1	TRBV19	TGTGCCAGTCGCCGGGACAGTCTCTACACTGAAGCTTTCTTT	CASRRDSLYTEAFF
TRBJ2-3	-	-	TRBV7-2	TGTGCCAGCAGCTTATCTGCAGATACGCAGTATTTT	CASSLSADTQYF
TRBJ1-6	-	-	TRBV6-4	TGTGCCAGCAGCGAACGGTTGGGAGCTACTCCCCTCCACTTT	CASSERLGATPLHF
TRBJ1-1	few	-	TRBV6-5	TGTGCCAGCAGTTACTCTGCAGTTAACACTGAAGCTTTCTTT	CASSYSAVNTEAFF
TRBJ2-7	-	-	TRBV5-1	TGCGCCAGCAGCTTTAGTACCTCCTCCTACGAGCAGTACTTC	CASSFSTSSYEQYF
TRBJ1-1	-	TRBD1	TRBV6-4	TGTGCCAGCAGTGAGACAGGGGGCTTGGCTTTCTTT	CASSETGGLAFF
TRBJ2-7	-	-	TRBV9	TGTGCCAGCAGCCCCGGACAGCTTTCCTACGAGCAGTACTTC	CASSPGQLSYEQYF
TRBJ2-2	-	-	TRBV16	TGTGCCAGCAGCCAATCGATGCAGGGGTGGCAGACCGGGGAGCTGTTTTTT	CASSQSMQGWQTGELFF
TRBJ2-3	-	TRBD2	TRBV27	TGTGCAGCCAGTACGGGGGAGGGAGGCACAGATACGCAGTATTTT	CAASTGEGGTDTQYF
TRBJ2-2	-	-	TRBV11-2	TGTGCCAGCAGCCTAGGGACTTTGAACACCGGGGAGCTGTTTTTT	CASSLGTLNTGELFF
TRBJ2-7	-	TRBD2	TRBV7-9	TGTTCCAGCAGCTCCCCCACTAGCGGGAGCTCCTACGAGCAGTACTTC	CSSSSPTSGSSYEQYF
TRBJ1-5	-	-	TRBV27	TGTGCCAGCAGTTTATCGCGGGACCAGCCCCAGCATTTT	CASSLSRDQPQHF
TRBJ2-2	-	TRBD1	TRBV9	TGTGCCAGCAGCCTCCGGACAGGGAACACCGGGGAGCTGTTTTTT	CASSLRTGNTGELFF
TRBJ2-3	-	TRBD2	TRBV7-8	TGTGCCAGCAGACCAACATTTACTAGCGGGAGTTCAGATACGCAGTATTTT	CASRPTFTSGSSDTQYF
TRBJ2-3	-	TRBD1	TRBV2	TGTGCCAGCAGTTTGGACAGGGGTGCAGATACGCAGTATTTT	CASSLDRGADTQYF
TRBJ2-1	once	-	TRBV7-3	TGTGCCAGCAGCCCAGGCAGGGGAAATGAGCAGTTCTTC	CASSPGRGNEQFF
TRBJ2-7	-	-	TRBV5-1	TGCGCCAGCAGCTTTGATATCGGGGAAGCGAGCGAGCAGTACTTC	CASSFDIGEASEQYF
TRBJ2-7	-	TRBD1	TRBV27	TGTGCCAGCAGTAGGGCGGGACAGGGTGTCTACGAGCAGTACTTC	CASSRAGQGVYEQYF
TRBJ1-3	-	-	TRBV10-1	TGCGCCAGCAGGGATACCTCGGGAGACTCTGGAAACACCATATATTTT	CASRDTSGDSGNTIYF
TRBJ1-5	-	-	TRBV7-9	TGTGCCAGCAGCTTAGTAGCAGGGGCCGTTAATCAGCCCCAGCATTTT	CASSLVAGAVNQPQHF
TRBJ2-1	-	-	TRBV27	TGTGCCAGCAGTTCAGGGGCCTACAATGAGCAGTTCTTC	CASSSGAYNEQFF
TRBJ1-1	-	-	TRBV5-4	TGTGCCAGCAGCTTGGACAGCAGGGGAATGAACACTGAAGCTTTCTTT	CASSLDSRGMNTEAFF
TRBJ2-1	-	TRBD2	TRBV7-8	TGTGCCAGCAGCCAAAAGACTAGCGGAACTTACAATGAGCAGTTCTTC	CASSQKTSGTYNEQFF
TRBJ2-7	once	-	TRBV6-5	TGTGCCAGCAGTTACGGGCTAGCGAGCTACGAGCAGTACTTC	CASSYGLASYEQYF
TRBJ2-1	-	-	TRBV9	TGTGCCAGCAGCGTAGCGAGGGAGCAGTTCTTC	CASSVAREQFF
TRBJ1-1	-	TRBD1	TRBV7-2	TGTGCCAGCAGCTTTATAGGGACAGCAAACACTGAAGCTTTCTTT	CASSFIGTANTEAFF